This T cell receptor beta chain was identified in a study of blood T cells in healthy people across ages. Turning to this clonotype: Its antigen is not known.

Isolation yielded PBMCs, at least 6 million per sample, in every case. A second about 7 to 12 cycle PCR used barcoded and J-beta primers. From the 5' RACE reads, TCRdb called clonotypes with MiXCR, one entry per CDR3 protein. The sample contains around 850,000 distinct CDR3 sequences, roughly 34% of which appear only once. V gave up 0 bases and J gave up 4 bases, with 12 bases separating them. Germline V CDR1 and CDR2: GTSNPN, SVGIG (reference sequence). This CDR3 is built from 14 residues. The study's findings and limits: TCR beta diversity tracked closely with naive T cell percentage.

The sample consisted of blood. The TCR sequence derives from a young man in good health. The J gene is TRBJ2-5, the V gene TRBV30, with D perhaps TRBD1 (6 bases). The CDR3 spells CAWSVGRGTETQYF. CDR3 nucleotides: TGTGCCTGGAGTGTAGGCAGGGGAACAGAGACCCAGTACTTC. Supplemented by reference TRBV30 and TRBJ2-5, the full variable domain reads SQTIHQWPATLVQPVGSPLSLECTVEGTSNPNLYWYRQAAGRGLQLLFYSVGIGQISSEVPQNLSASRPQDRQFILSSKKLLLSDSGFYLCAWSVGRGTETQYFGPGTRLLVL.